This T cell receptor beta chain appears in the sequencing data of a study of cytomegalovirus exposure and HLA in healthy donors. Study findings and constraints: The majority of TCR sequences were rare, yet some public TCRs appeared in many donors.

13 Jbeta primers and 60 Vbeta primers were used for the PCR. Clones were read by immunoSEQ multiplex PCR, and TCRdb kept only the in-frame ones, dropping some. Found here are under 250,000 clones, more than 75% of them singletons; the top ten hold 2.5% to 3%. This clone was counted a few times. The antigen remains unidentified. The CDR3 length is 16 residues. Germline CDR1 and CDR2: SGHNT and YYREEE (reference sequence). V was pared by 2 bases and J by 1 base, with 14 bases between. Material: PBMCs. This rearrangement joins TRBV5-4 to TRBJ2-3; the D gene is possibly TRBD2 (6 bases). The sequence was obtained from a woman in her thirties or forties in good health and CMV-seronegative. CDR3: CASSLGTSVGTDTQYF. CDR3 nucleotide sequence: TGTGCCAGCAGCTTAGGGACTTCCGTTGGCACAGATACGCAGTATTTT.